This entry features one TCR beta chain sequence. What it binds is not known. The sample is drawn from a study of blood T cells in healthy people across ages. Approximately 9.4 milliliters was the volume of peripheral blood drawn from each donor. Each sample yielded at least 6 micrograms of PBMC total RNA. A second 7 to 11 cycle PCR used barcoded and J-beta primers. Each cDNA molecule carried a tag from a template-switch adaptor that contained 12 random nucleotides. TCRdb used MiXCR to reprocess the 5' RACE reads, holding one entry per CDR3 protein. The repertoire holds around 1,500,000 distinct CDR3 sequences, with approximately 30% as singletons. Findings of the study overall: Both naive CD4+ cell counts and diversity were greater in long-lived donors than in aged donors.

The CDR3 runs to 14 residues. Per germline, CDR1 DFQATT and CDR2 SNEGSKA (reference sequence). The V end was cut by 0 bases, the J end by 5 bases, with 13 bases between. Sample: blood. This TCR came from a woman under 40 in good health. This chain links TRBV20-1 with TRBJ2-5, with D possibly matching TRBD2 (6 bases). Here the CDR3 reads CSAREAGRGETQYF. CDR3 bases: TGCAGTGCTAGAGAGGCGGGTCGGGGGGAGACCCAGTACTTC.